Listed below are T cell receptor beta chains from one sample, sequenced in a study of shared clonotypes between healthy human individuals. TCRdb keeps only in-frame clones here, not all; method: immunoSEQ multiplex PCR. The sample includes approximately 940,000 clones, over 75% of them seen just once. The sample consisted of memory CD4+ T cells sorted from blood. The receptors were gathered from a man between 18 and 29 years old in good health. The CDR3 runs from the conserved cysteine through the conserved F or W. Fields, in order: V gene, clone size, J gene, D gene, CDR3 protein, CDR3 DNA. D genes are given only for firm matches. Expanded clones are given a class, and other clones once, few, many or no size at all.

>TRBV15|-|TRBJ2-3|TRBD1
CATSRGDRVGDTQYF
TGTGCCACCAGCAGAGGGGACAGGGTAGGAGATACGCAGTATTTT
>TRBV5-1|-|TRBJ1-6|-
CASKLTESNSPLHF
TGCGCCAGCAAGCTGACAGAGAGCAATTCACCCCTCCACTTT
>TRBV2|once|TRBJ2-7|-
CASSVRAPLYEQYF
TGTGCCAGCAGTGTCAGGGCCCCACTCTACGAGCAGTACTTC
>TRBV20-1|-|TRBJ2-1|-
CSASVEHEQFF
TGCAGTGCTAGTGTCGAGCATGAGCAGTTCTTC
>TRBV14|few|TRBJ2-5|-
CASSLAETQYF
TGTGCCAGCAGCTTAGCCGAGACCCAGTACTTC
>TRBV15|few|TRBJ1-1|-
CATSRDLLNTEAFF
TGTGCCACCAGCAGAGATTTACTTAACACTGAAGCTTTCTTT
>TRBV28|-|TRBJ1-1|-
CASSLIQGRAEAFF
TGTGCCAGCAGTTTGATACAGGGTAGGGCTGAAGCTTTCTTT
>TRBV11-2|-|TRBJ1-5|-
CASSLGQNPTQPQHF
TGTGCCAGCAGCTTGGGACAAAACCCAACTCAGCCCCAGCATTTT
>TRBV7-6|-|TRBJ1-1|-
CASTLTGSAEAFF
TGTGCCAGCACCCTCACAGGGAGTGCTGAAGCTTTCTTT
>TRBV5-4|many|TRBJ2-2|TRBD2
CASSFSGIYTGELFF
TGTGCCAGCAGCTTTAGCGGGATATACACCGGGGAGCTGTTTTTT
>TRBV7-2|-|TRBJ1-1|-
CASSSQRNTEAFF
TGTGCCAGCAGCTCTCAGAGGAACACTGAAGCTTTCTTT
>TRBV19|-|TRBJ1-2|-
CASSPRLRDYGYTF
TGTGCCAGTAGTCCTCGGTTGAGGGACTATGGCTACACCTTC
>TRBV21-1|-|TRBJ2-7|-
CASSKEEEVSGGYEQYF
TGTGCCAGCAGCAAAGAGGAGGAAGTCTCTGGGGGGTACGAGCAGTACTTC
>TRBV30|once|TRBJ1-6|-
CAWREGAGNSPLHF
TGTGCCTGGAGGGAAGGTGCAGGTAATTCACCCCTCCACTTT
>TRBV19|-|TRBJ1-2|TRBD1
CASKVTGVRDGYTF
TGTGCCAGTAAGGTGACAGGGGTGAGGGATGGCTACACCTTC
>TRBV6-6|few|TRBJ1-6|-
CASSQGNTNSPLHF
TGTGCCAGCAGTCAGGGGAATACGAATTCACCCCTCCACTTT
>TRBV5-1|-|TRBJ2-7|TRBD1
CASSSGQGASNEQYF
TGCGCCAGCAGCTCCGGACAGGGGGCATCAAACGAGCAGTACTTC
>TRBV6-1|-|TRBJ1-6|-
CASSDKYNSPLHF
TGTGCCAGCAGTGATAAGTATAATTCACCCCTCCACTTT
>TRBV19|-|TRBJ1-5|-
CASIGGGIASNQPQHF
TGTGCCAGTATCGGTGGCGGGATTGCTAGCAATCAGCCCCAGCATTTT
>TRBV7-9|-|TRBJ2-7|-
CASSFPGLFKQYF
TGTGCCAGCAGCTTCCCGGGACTCTTCAAACAGTACTTC
>TRBV11-2|few|TRBJ1-3|-
CASSSSRGGNTIYF
TGTGCCAGCAGCTCGTCCCGAGGAGGAAACACCATATATTTT
>TRBV7-2|-|TRBJ2-7|TRBD2
CASSLSSGLGYEQYF
TGTGCCAGCAGCTTGAGTAGCGGGCTTGGCTACGAGCAGTACTTC
>TRBV18|few|TRBJ1-1|-
CASSPAWRGNTEAFF
TGTGCCAGCTCACCTGCATGGAGGGGTAACACTGAAGCTTTCTTT
>TRBV29-1|-|TRBJ2-7|-
CSVVGEYEQYF
TGCAGCGTTGTTGGGGAATACGAGCAGTACTTC
>TRBV4-1|-|TRBJ1-4|TRBD1
CASSQVSGGEKLFF
TGCGCCAGCAGCCAAGTATCAGGGGGGGAAAAACTGTTTTTT
>TRBV21-1|many|TRBJ2-5|-
CASSSWTVQETQYF
TGTGCCAGCAGCAGTTGGACGGTCCAAGAGACCCAGTACTTC
>TRBV19|-|TRBJ2-3|TRBD2
CASSAGTSGPDTQYF
TGTGCCAGTAGTGCCGGGACTAGCGGACCAGATACGCAGTATTTT
>TRBV18|-|TRBJ1-1|-
CASSPTGVGEAFF
TGTGCCAGCTCACCAACAGGAGTTGGTGAAGCTTTCTTT
>TRBV11-3|-|TRBJ2-7|-
CASSLDNEQYF
TGTGCCAGCAGCTTAGATAACGAGCAGTACTTC